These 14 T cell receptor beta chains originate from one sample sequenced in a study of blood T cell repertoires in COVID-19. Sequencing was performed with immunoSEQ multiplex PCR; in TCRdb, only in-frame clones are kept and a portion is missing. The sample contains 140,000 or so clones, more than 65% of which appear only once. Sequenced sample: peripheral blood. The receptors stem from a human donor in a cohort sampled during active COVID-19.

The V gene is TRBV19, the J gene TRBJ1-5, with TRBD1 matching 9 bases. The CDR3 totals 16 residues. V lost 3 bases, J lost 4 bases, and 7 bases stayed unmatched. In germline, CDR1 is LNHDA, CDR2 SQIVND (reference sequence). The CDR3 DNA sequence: TGTGCCAGTAGTATGCCCCCGGGACAGGGAAATCAGCCCCAGCATTTT. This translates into CASSMPPGQGNQPQHF.

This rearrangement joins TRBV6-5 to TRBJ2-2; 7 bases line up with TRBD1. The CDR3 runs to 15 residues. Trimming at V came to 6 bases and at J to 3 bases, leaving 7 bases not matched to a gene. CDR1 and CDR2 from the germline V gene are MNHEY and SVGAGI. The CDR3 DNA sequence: TGTGCCAGCAGCGCACAGGGGTCGCACACCGGGGAGCTGTTTTTT. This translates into CASSAQGSHTGELFF.

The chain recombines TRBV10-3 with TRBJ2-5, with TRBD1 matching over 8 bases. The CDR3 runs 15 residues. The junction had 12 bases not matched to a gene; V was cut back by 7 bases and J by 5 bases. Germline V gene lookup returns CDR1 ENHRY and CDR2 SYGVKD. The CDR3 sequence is CAIKAGVTGGETQYF. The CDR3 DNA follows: TGTGCCATCAAAGCAGGGGTTACAGGGGGGGAGACCCAGTACTTC.

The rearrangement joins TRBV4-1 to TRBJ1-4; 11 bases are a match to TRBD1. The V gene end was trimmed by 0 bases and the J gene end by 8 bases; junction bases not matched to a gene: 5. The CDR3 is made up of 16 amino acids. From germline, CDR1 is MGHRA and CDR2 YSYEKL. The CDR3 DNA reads TGCGCCAGCAGCCAAGATTCGGGACAGGGGGACGAAAAACTGTTTTTT. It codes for CASSQDSGQGDEKLFF.

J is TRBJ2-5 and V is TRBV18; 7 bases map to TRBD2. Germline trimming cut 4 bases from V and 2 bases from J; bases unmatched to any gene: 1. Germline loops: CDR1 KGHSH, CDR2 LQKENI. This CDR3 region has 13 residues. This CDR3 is CASSRDYQETQYF. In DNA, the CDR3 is TGTGCCAGCTCACGGGACTATCAAGAGACCCAGTACTTC.

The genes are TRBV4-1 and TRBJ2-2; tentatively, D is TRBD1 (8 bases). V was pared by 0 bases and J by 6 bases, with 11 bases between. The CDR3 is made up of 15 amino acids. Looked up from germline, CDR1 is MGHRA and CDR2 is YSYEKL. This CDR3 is CASSQEQGGAGELFF. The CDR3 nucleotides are TGCGCCAGCAGCCAAGAACAGGGGGGGGCCGGGGAGCTGTTTTTT.

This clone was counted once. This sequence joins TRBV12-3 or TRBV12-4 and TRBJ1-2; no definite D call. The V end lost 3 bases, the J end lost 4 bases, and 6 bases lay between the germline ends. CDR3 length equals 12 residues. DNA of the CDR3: TGTGCCAGCAGTTTCAGGTTCTATGGCTACACCTTC. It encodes CASSFRFYGYTF.

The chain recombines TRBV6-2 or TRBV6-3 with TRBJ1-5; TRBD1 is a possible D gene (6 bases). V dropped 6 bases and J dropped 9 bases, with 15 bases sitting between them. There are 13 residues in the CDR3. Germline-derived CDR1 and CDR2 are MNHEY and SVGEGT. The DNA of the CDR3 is TGTGCCAGCAGCCGACAGGTTCACCGGCCCCAGCATTTT. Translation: CASSRQVHRPQHF.

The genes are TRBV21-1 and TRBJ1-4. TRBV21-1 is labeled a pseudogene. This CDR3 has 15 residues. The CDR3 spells CASSNLALLSEKLFF. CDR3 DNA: TGTGCCAGCAGCAACCTAGCGCTTCTGTCCGAAAAACTGTTTTTT.

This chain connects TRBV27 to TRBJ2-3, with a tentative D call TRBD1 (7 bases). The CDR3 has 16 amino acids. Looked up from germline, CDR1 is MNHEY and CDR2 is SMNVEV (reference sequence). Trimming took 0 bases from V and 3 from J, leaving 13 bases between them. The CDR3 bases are TGTGCCAGCAGTTTATCAGCAGGGGGGAAAACAGATACGCAGTATTTT. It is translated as CASSLSAGGKTDTQYF.

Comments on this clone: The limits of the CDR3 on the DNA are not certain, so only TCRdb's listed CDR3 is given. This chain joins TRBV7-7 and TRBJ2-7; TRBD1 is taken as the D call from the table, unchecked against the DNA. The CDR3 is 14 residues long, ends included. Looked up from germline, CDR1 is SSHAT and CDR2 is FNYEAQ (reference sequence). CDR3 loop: CASSPFGTGNEKYF.

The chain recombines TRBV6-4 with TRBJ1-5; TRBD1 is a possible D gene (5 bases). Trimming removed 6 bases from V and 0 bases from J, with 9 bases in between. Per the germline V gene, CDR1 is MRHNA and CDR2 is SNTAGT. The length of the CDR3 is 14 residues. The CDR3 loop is CASRTEYSNQPQHF. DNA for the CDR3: TGTGCCAGCAGGACAGAATATAGCAATCAGCCCCAGCATTTT.

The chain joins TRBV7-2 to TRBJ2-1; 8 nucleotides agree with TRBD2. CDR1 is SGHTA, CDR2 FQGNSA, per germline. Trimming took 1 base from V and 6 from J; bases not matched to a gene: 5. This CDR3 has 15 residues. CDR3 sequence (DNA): TGTGCCAGCAGCTTAGAGGGGCGGGGGGCCAATGAGCAGTTCTTC. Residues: CASSLEGRGANEQFF.

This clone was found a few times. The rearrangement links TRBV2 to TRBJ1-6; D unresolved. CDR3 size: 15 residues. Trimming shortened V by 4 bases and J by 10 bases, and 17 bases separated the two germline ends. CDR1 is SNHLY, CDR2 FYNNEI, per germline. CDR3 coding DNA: TGTGCCAGCAGTGTCTCTGAAGGTTCAGGATCACCCCTCCACTTT. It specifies CASSVSEGSGSPLHF.